The 12 T cell receptor beta chains below come from one sample, sequenced in a study of OX40 agonist ivuxolimab in advanced cancers. Produced via immunoSEQ multiplex PCR; TCRdb's table is partial and in-frame only. Of under 60,000 clones in the sample, 85% to 90% were seen once. The material was CD4+ or CD8+ T cells sorted from blood, obtained in a trial of the OX40 agonist ivuxolimab. These receptor sequences come from an adult with an advanced solid tumor such as melanoma, head and neck, liver or kidney cancer.

The gene calls are TRBV5-1 and TRBJ1-4, with TRBD1 identical over 9 bases. The CDR3 covers 16 residues. Trimming removed 4 bases from V and 0 bases from J; junction bases left unmatched: 4. Per the germline V gene, CDR1 is SGHRS and CDR2 is YFSETQ. In nucleotides, the CDR3 is TGCGCCAGCAGCCGGGGACAGGGATCAACTAATGAAAAACTGTTTTTT. Protein sequence: CASSRGQGSTNEKLFF.

This rearrangement joins TRBV27 to TRBJ2-6, with 7 bases identical to TRBD1. Germline lookup yields CDR1 MNHEY and CDR2 SMNVEV (reference sequence). The ends lost 5 bases at V and 0 bases at J; junction bases unmatched: 13. This CDR3 region has 19 residues. CDR3 region: CASSPWTGGDYSGANVLTF. In DNA, the CDR3 is TGTGCCAGCAGTCCATGGACAGGAGGAGATTACTCTGGGGCCAACGTCCTGACTTTC.

The rearrangement uses TRBV2 and TRBJ2-3; D is uncertain. This CDR3 contains 13 residues. The ends were cut back, 7 bases at V and 5 bases at J, with 13 bases in the middle. Germline V gene sequence: CDR1 SNHLY, CDR2 FYNNEI. CDR3 bases: TGTGCCAGCATCCGTGACCAAGGAGATACGCAGTATTTT. This encodes CASIRDQGDTQYF.

Worth noting for this clone: At one end, the junction sequence differs from germline, possibly due to a read error. The V call is TRBV18, the J call TRBJ2-7; 9 nucleotides align to TRBD2. The CDR3 extends over 16 amino acids. CDR1 and CDR2 from the germline V gene are KGHSH and LQKENI. DNA of the CDR3: TGTGCCAGCTCATCCAATAGCGGGAGCGTCTCCTCCGAGCAGTACTTC. It encodes CASSSNSGSVSSEQYF. Supplemented by reference TRBV18 and TRBJ2-7, the full variable domain reads NAGVMQNPRHLVRRRGQEARLRCSPMKGHSHVYWYRQLPEEGLKFMVYLQKENIIDESGMPKERFSAEFPKEGPSILRIQQVVRGDSAAYFCASSSNSGSVSSEQYFGPGTRLTVT.

The chain couples TRBV7-2 to TRBJ2-1, with TRBD2 matching over 15 bases. Germline V gene lookup returns CDR1 SGHTA and CDR2 FQGNSA. The CDR3 loop spans 16 amino acids. J gave up 7 bases and V 1 base, and 2 bases lay outside the gene matches. In DNA, the CDR3 is TGTGCCAGCAGCTTAGTGGGACTAGCGGGAGGAAATGAGCAGTTCTTC. Amino acids: CASSLVGLAGGNEQFF.

The gene calls are TRBV6-9 and TRBJ2-7; tentatively, D is TRBD2 (6 bases). Trimming removed 6 bases from V and 7 bases from J, with 19 bases in between. The CDR3 is made up of 14 amino acids. Germline values: CDR1 MNHGY, CDR2 SVAAGI. The CDR3 sequence: CASRRGGAGKEQYF. The CDR3 DNA reads as TGTGCCAGCAGACGGGGTGGGGCGGGGAAGGAGCAGTACTTC.

The chain employs TRBV7-3 and TRBJ2-5; 7 bases agree with TRBD1. Matching the DNA end better, TRBJ2-7 makes the J call doubtful. CDR1 is SGHTA, CDR2 FQGTGA, per germline. CDR3 size: 15 residues. The CDR3 DNA is TGTGCCAGCAGCTTATTACCAGGGGGAACCTACGAGCAGTACTTC. As protein: CASSLLPGGTYEQYF.

In this sample, this clone turned up once. The rearrangement links TRBV5-1 to TRBJ2-3, with 9 bases fitting TRBD1. The CDR3 is 15 amino acids. V shed 4 bases, J shed 0 bases, and the junction held 3 bases outside the gene matches. Germline CDR1 reads SGHRS; CDR2 reads YFSETQ. The DNA of the CDR3 is TGCGCCAGCAGCCCCGGACAGGGGAGCACAGATACGCAGTATTTT. It translates to CASSPGQGSTDTQYF.

Worth noting for this clone: A junction boundary mismatches the germline segment, possibly from a read error. The rearrangement links TRBV5-1 to TRBJ2-1; D remains unclear. The germline gives CDR1 SGHRS, CDR2 YFSETQ. The CDR3 consists of 15 residues. CDR3 residues: CASSFRRVSYNEQFF. CDR3 in DNA: TGTGCCAGCAGCTTTCGGAGAGTCTCCTACAATGAGCAGTTCTTC.

The J gene is TRBJ1-2, the V gene TRBV6-6; the D is unclear. Germline assignment: CDR1 MNHNY and CDR2 SVGAGI (reference sequence). Trimming removed 5 bases from V and 5 bases from J, with 9 bases in between. CDR3 length: 12 residues. The CDR3 sequence is CASSVGRYGYTF. CDR3 DNA: TGTGCCAGCAGTGTAGGACGGTATGGCTACACCTTC.

V and J are TRBV6-1 and TRBJ1-1; TRBD1 agrees at 7 bases. The CDR3 extends over 14 amino acids. Germline V CDR1 and CDR2: MNHNS, SASEGT. V lost 4 bases and J lost 2; bases outside the gene matches: 4. CDR3 sequence (DNA): TGTGCCAGCAGTGTGACAGGGATAAACACTGAAGCTTTCTTT. It specifies CASSVTGINTEAFF.

V is TRBV5-5 and J is TRBJ2-2, with D unresolved. The CDR3 length is 11 residues. Per germline, CDR1 SGHKS and CDR2 YYEKEE (reference sequence). V was shortened by 0 bases and J by 9 bases, with 3 bases between the two germline ends. The DNA for the CDR3 is TGTGCCAGCAGCTTGGCCAGGGAGCTGTTTTTT. Amino acid sequence: CASSLARELFF.